This entry features one TCR beta chain sequence. Its antigen is not identified. Measured with immunoSEQ multiplex PCR; TCRdb has only the in-frame clones, and not every one. Among about 5,400 clones listed, about 63% were seen once. The CDR3 runs 15 residues. Deletions cut 3 bases from V and 8 bases from J, with 19 bases between. Germline V gene sequence: CDR1 MRHNA, CDR2 SNTAGT. The data derive from a study of early stage breast cancer tumors. Across the study: Most invasive tumors, about 70% of the 16, were ER+/PR+/HER2-. Samples were sequenced at 9 to 10-fold average coverage. Study observations and caveats: Commonly generated sequences made up most enriched TCRB sequences shared between patients. Compared with adjacent normal breast, tumors showed around 2.7-fold denser, more clonal T cells.

The sample comprised breast tumor tissue. The TCR was taken from a person between 60 and 70 years old with breast cancer. The V call is TRBV6-4, the J call TRBJ1-2; no definite D call. The CDR3 sequence: CASSDTVSSPWGYTF. The CDR3 DNA reads as TGTGCCAGCAGTGATACGGTTTCTTCCCCCTGGGGCTACACCTTC.